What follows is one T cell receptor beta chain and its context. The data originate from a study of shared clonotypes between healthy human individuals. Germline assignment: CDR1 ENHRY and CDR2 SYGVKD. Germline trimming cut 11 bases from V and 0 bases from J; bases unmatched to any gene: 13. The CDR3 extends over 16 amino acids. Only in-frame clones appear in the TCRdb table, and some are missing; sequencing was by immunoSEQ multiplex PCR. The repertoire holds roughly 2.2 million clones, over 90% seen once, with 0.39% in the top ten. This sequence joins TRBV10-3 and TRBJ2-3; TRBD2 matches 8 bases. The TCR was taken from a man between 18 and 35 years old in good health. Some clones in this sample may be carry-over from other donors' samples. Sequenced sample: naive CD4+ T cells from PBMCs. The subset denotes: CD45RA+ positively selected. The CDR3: CAATPWASGSTDTQYF. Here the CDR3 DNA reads TGTGCCGCGACTCCGTGGGCTAGCGGGAGCACAGATACGCAGTATTTT.